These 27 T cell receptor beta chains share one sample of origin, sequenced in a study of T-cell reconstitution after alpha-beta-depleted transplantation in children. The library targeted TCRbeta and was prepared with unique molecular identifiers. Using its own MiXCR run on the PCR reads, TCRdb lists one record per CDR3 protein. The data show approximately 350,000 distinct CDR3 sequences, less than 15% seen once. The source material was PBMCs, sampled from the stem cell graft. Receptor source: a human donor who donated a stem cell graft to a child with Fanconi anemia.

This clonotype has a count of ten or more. The chain's CDR3 is CSALNYNEQFF. CDR3 sequence (DNA): TGCAGTGCACTCAACTACAATGAGCAGTTCTTC. V usage is TRBV20-1 and J usage is TRBJ2-1, with D uncertain. The ends were cut back, 6 bases at V and 3 bases at J, with 6 bases in the middle. The length of the CDR3 is 11 residues. The germline V gene encodes CDR1 DFQATT and CDR2 SNEGSKA (reference sequence).

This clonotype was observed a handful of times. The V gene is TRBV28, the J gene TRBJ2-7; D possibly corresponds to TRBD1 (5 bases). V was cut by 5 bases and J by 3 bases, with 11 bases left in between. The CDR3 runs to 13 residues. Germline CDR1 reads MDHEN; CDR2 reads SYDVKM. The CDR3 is CASSRTLIYEQYF. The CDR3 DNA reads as TGTGCCAGCAGTCGGACACTCATCTACGAGCAGTACTTC.

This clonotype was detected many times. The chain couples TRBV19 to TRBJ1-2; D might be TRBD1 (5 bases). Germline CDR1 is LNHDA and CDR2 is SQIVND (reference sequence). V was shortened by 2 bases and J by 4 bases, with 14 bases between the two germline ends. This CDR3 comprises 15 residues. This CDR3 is CASSILPGTTYGYTF. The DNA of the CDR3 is TGTGCCAGTAGTATACTCCCCGGGACTACCTATGGCTACACCTTC.

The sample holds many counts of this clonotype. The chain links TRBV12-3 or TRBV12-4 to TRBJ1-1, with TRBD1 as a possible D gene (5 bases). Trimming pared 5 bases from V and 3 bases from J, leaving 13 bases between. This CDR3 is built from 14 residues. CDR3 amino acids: CASSRDGTYTEAFF. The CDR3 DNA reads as TGTGCCAGCAGTCGGGACGGAACTTACACTGAAGCTTTCTTT.

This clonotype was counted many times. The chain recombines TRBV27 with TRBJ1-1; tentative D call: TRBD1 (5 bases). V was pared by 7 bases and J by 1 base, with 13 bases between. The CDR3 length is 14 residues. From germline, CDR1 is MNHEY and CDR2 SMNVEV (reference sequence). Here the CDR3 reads CASKGVSANTEAFF. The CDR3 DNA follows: TGTGCCAGCAAAGGGGTCTCAGCGAACACTGAAGCTTTCTTT.

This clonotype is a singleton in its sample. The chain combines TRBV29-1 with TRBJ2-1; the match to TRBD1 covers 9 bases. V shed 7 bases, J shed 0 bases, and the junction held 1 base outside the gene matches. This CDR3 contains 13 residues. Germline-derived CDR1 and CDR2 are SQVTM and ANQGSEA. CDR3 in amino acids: CSATGGSYNEQFF. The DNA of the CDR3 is TGCAGCGCGACAGGGGGCTCCTACAATGAGCAGTTCTTC.

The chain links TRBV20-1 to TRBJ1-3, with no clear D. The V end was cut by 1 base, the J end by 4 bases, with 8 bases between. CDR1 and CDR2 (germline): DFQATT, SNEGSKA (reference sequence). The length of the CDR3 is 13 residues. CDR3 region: CSARGPAGNTIYF. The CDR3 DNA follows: TGCAGTGCTAGAGGGCCAGCAGGAAACACCATATATTTT.

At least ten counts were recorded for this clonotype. The CDR3 loop reads CSARGGAGEQYF. In nucleotides, the CDR3 is TGCAGTGCTAGAGGAGGGGCCGGCGAGCAGTACTTC. This chain connects TRBV20-1 to TRBJ2-7; D possibly uses TRBD1 or TRBD2 (5 bases each). Germline V gene lookup returns CDR1 DFQATT and CDR2 SNEGSKA (reference sequence). The length of the CDR3 is 12 residues. Trimming took 1 base from V and 6 from J, leaving 10 bases between them.

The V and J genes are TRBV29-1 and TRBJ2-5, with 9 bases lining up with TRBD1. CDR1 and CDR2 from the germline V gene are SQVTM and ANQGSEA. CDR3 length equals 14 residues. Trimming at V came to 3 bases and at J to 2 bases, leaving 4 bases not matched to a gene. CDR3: CSVEVTGGQETQYF. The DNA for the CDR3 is TGCAGCGTTGAGGTGACAGGGGGGCAAGAGACCCAGTACTTC.

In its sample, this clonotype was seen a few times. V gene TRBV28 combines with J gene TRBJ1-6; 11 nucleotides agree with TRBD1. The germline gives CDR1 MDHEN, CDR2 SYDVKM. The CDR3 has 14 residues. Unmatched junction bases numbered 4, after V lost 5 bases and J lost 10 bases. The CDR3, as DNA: TGTGCCAGCAGTCGGACAGGGGGCAGGTCACCCCTCCACTTT. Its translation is CASSRTGGRSPLHF.

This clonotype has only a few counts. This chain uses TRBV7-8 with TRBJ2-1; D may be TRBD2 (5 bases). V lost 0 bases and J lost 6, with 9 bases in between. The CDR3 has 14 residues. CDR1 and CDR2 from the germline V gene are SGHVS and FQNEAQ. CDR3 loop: CASSLARVGNEQFF. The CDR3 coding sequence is TGTGCCAGCAGCTTAGCGAGGGTGGGCAATGAGCAGTTCTTC.

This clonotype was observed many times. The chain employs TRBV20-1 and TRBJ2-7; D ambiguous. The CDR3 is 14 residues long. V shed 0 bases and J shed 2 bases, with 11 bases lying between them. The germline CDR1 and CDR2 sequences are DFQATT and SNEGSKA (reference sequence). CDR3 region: CSARDRKGTYEQYV. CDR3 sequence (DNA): TGCAGTGCTAGAGATCGGAAGGGAACCTACGAGCAGTACGTC.

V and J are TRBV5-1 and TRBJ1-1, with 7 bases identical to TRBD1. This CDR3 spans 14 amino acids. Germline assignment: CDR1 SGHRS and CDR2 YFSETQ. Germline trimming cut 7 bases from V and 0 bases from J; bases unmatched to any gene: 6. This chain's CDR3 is CASGRQGVNTEAFF. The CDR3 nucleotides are TGCGCCAGCGGTCGACAGGGAGTGAACACTGAAGCTTTCTTT.

CDR3 nucleotide sequence: TGCGCCAGCAGCTTGGCCCCCCGGGCAGCGAACACTGAAGCTTTCTTT. Translation: CASSLAPRAANTEAFF. This rearrangement joins TRBV5-1 to TRBJ1-1; D uncertain. The CDR3 is 16 amino acids. The germline gives CDR1 SGHRS, CDR2 YFSETQ. V dropped 0 bases and J dropped 1 base, with 13 bases sitting between them.

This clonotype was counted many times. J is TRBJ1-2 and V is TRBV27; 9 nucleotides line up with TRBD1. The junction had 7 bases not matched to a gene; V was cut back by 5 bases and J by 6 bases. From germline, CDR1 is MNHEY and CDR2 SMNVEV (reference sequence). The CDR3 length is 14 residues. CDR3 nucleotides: TGTGCCAGCAGTCCTTGGACAGGGGCGAATGGCTACACCTTC. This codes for CASSPWTGANGYTF.

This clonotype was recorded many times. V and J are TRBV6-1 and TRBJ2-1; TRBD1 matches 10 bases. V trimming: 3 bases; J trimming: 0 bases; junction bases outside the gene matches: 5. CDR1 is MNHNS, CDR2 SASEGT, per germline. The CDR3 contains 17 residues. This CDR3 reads CASSEGTGVGSYNEQFF. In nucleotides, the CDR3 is TGTGCCAGCAGTGAGGGGACAGGGGTCGGCTCCTACAATGAGCAGTTCTTC.

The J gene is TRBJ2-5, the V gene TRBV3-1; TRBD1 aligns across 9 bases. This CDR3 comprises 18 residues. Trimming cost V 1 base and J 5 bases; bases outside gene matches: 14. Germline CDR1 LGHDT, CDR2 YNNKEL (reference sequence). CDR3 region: CASSQGTIIDRGWETQYF. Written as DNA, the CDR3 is TGTGCCAGCAGCCAAGGGACGATAATTGACAGGGGGTGGGAGACCCAGTACTTC.

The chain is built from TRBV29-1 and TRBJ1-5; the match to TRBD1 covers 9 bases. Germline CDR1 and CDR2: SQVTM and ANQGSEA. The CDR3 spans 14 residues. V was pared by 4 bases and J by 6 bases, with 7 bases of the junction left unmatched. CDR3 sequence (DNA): TGCAGCGTTGGAGACAGGGGGTCTTCTCAGCCCCAGCATTTT. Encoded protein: CSVGDRGSSQPQHF.

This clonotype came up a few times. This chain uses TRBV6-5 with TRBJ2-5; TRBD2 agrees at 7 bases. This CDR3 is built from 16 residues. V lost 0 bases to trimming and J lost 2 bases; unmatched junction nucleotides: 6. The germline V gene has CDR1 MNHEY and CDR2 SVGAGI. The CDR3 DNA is TGTGCCAGCAGTTACTCGCGACGGACTAGTCAAGAGACCCAGTACTTC. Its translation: CASSYSRRTSQETQYF.

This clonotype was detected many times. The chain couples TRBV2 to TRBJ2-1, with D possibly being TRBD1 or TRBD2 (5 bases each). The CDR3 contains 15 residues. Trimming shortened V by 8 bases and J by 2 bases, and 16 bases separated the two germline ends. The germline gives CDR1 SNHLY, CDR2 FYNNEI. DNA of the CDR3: TGTGCCAGCCTACCACCTGGGACGGCCTACAATGAGCAGTTCTTC. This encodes CASLPPGTAYNEQFF.

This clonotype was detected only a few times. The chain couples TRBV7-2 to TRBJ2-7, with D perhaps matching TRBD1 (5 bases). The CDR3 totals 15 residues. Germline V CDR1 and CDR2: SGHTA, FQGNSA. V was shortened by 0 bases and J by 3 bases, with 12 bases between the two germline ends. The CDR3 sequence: CASSLALGASYEQYF. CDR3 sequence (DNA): TGTGCCAGCAGCTTAGCGCTAGGGGCTAGCTACGAGCAGTACTTC. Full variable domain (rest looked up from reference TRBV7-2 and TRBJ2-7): GAGVSQSPSNKVTEKGKDVELRCDPISGHTALYWYRQSLGQGLEFLIYFQGNSAPDKSGLPSDRFSAERTGGSVSTLTIQRTQQEDSAVYLCASSLALGASYEQYFGPGTRLTVT.

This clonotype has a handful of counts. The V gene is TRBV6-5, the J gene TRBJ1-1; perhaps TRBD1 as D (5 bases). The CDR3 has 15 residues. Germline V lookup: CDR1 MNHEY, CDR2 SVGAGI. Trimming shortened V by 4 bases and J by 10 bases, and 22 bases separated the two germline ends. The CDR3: CASSFSSGALRGAFF. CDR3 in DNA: TGTGCCAGCAGTTTCTCTTCCGGGGCGCTTAGGGGAGCTTTCTTT.

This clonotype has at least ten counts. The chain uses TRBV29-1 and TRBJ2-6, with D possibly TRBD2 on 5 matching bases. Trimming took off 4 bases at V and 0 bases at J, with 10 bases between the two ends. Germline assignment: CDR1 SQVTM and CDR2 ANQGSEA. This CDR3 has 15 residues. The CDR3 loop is CSVGETSSGANVLTF. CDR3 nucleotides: TGCAGCGTTGGGGAAACTAGCTCTGGGGCCAACGTCCTGACTTTC.

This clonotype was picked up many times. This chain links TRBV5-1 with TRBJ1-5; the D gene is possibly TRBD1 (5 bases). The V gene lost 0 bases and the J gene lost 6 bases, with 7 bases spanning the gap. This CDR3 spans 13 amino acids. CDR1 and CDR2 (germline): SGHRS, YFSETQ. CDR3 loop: CASSLAGGQPQHF. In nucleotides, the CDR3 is TGCGCCAGCAGCTTGGCCGGGGGTCAGCCCCAGCATTTT.

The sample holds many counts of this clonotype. Here the CDR3 reads CASRDIVTEAFF. CDR3 DNA: TGTGCCAGCAGGGACATTGTCACTGAAGCTTTCTTT. The genes are TRBV6-1 and TRBJ1-1, with a weak D call TRBD1 (5 bases). Trimming removed 6 bases from V and 4 bases from J, with 9 bases in between. The CDR3 loop spans 12 amino acids. The V gene's germline CDR1 is MNHNS and CDR2 SASEGT.

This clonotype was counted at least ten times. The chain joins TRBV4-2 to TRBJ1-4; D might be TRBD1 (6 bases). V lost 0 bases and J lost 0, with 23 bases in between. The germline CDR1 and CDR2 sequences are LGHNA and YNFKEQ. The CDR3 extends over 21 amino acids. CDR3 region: CASSQDPQLADRRSTNEKLFF. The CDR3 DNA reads TGTGCCAGCAGCCAAGATCCACAATTAGCGGACAGACGCTCAACTAATGAAAAACTGTTTTTT.

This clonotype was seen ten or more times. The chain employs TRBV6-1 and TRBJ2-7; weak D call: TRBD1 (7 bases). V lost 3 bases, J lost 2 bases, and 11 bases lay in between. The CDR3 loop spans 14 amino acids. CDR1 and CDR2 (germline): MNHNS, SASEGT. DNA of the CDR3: TGTGCCAGCAGTGAGACAGGGAGGCCCTACGAGCAGTACTTC. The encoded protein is CASSETGRPYEQYF.